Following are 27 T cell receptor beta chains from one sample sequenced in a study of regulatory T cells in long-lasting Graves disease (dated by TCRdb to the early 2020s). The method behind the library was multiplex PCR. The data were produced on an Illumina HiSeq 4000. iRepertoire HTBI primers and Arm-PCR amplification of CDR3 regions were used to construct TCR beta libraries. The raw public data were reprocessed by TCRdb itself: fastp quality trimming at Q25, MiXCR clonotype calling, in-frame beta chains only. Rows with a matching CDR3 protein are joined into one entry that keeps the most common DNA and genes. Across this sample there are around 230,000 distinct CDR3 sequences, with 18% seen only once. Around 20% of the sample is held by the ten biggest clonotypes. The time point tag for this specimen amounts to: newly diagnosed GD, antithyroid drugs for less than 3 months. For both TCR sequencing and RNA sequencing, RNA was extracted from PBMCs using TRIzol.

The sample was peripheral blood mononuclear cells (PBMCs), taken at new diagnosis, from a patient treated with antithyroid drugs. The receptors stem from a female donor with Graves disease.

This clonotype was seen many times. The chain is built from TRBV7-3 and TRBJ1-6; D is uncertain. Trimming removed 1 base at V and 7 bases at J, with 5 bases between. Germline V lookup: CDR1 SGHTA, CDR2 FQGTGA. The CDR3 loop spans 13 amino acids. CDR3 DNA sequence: TGTGCCAGCAGCTTAAACCCCAATTCACCCCTCCACTTT. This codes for CASSLNPNSPLHF.

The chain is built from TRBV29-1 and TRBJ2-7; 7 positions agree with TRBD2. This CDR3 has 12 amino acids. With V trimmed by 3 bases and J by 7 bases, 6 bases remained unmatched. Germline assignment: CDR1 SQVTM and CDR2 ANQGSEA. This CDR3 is CSVERTRGEQYF. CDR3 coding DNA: TGCAGCGTTGAGAGGACTAGAGGGGAGCAGTACTTC.

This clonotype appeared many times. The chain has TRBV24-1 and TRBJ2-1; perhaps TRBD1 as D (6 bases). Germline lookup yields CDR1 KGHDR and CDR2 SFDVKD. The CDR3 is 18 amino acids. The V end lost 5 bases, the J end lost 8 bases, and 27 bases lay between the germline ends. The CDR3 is CATSGISGRQALHHEQFF. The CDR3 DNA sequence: TGTGCCACCAGTGGGATTTCCGGGCGACAGGCGCTCCACCATGAGCAGTTCTTC.

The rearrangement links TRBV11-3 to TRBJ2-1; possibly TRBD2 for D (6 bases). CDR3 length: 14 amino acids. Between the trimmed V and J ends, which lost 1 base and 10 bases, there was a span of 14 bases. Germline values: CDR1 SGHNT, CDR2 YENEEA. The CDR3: CASSLAAGSPEQFF. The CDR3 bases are TGTGCCAGCAGCTTAGCCGCGGGATCCCCCGAGCAGTTCTTC.

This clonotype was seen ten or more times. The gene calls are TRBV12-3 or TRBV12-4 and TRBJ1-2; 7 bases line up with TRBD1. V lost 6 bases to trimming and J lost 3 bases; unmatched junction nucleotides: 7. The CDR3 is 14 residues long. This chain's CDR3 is CASREQGRDYGYTF. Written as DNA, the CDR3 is TGTGCCAGCAGGGAACAGGGGCGGGACTATGGCTACACCTTC.

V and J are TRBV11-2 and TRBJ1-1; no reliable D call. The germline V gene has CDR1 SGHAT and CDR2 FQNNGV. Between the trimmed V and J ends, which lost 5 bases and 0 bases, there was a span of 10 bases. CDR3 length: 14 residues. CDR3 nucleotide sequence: TGTGCCAGCAGCAGAAATTACATGAACACTGAAGCTTTCTTT. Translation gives CASSRNYMNTEAFF.

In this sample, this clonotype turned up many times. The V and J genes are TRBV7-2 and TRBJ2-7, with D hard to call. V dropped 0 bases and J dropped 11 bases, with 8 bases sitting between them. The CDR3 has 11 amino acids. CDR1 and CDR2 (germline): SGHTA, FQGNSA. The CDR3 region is CASSLARVKYF. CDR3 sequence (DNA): TGTGCCAGCAGCTTAGCGCGAGTCAAGTACTTC.

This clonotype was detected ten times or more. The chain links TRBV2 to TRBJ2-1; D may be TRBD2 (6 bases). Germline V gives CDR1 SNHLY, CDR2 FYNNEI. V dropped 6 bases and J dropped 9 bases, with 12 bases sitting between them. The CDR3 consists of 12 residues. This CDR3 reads CASSGSSGEQFF. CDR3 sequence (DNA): TGTGCCAGCAGCGGGAGTAGCGGTGAGCAGTTCTTC.

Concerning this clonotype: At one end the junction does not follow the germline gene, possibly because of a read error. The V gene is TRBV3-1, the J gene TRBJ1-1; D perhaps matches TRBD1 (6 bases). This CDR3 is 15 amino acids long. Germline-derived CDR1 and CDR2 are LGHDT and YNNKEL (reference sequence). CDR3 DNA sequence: TGTGCTAGCAGCCATCGACAGGTATCAACGTCTGAAGCTTTCTTT. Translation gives CASSHRQVSTSEAFF. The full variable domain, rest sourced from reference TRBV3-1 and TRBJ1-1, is DTAVSQTPKYLVTQMGNDKSIKCEQNLGHDTMYWYKQDSKKFLKIMFSYNNKELIINETVPNRFSPKSPDKAHLNLHINSLELGDSAVYFCASSHRQVSTSEAFFGQGTRLTVV.

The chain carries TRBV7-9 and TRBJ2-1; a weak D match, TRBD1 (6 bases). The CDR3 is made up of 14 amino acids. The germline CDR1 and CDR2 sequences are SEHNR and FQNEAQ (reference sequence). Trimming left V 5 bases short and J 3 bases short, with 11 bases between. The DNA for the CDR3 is TGTGCCAGCAGCCGCGACAGGAACTACAATGAGCAGTTCTTC. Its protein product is CASSRDRNYNEQFF.

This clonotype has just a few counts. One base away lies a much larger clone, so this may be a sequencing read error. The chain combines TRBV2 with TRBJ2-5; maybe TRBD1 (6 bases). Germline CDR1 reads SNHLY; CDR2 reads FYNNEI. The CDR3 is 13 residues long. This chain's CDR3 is CASNRAVQETPYF. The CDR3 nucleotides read TGTGCCAGCAACAGGGCTGTCCAAGAGACCCCGTACTTC.

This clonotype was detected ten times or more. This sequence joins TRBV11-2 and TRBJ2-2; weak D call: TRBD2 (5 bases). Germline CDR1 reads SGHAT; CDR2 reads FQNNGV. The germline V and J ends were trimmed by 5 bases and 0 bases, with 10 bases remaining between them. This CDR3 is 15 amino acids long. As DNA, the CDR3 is TGTGCCAGCAGCCCCCCACTAGCGAACACCGGGGAGCTGTTTTTT. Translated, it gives CASSPPLANTGELFF.

The CDR3 region is CASSQVVADELNEQFF. CDR3 DNA: TGCGCCAGCAGCCAAGTAGTAGCGGATGAATTGAATGAGCAGTTCTTC. This sequence joins TRBV4-3 and TRBJ2-1; D might be TRBD2 (6 bases). The CDR3 loop spans 16 amino acids. The V and J ends lost 1 base and 7 bases respectively, with 17 bases between them. Germline CDR1 LGHNA, CDR2 YSLEER.

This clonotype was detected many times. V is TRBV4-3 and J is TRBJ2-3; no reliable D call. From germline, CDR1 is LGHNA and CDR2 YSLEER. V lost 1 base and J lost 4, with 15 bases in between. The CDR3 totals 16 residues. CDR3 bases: TGCGCCAGCAGCCAAGGGTTCGCTGCGGCGCCAGATACGCAGTATTTT. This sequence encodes CASSQGFAAAPDTQYF.

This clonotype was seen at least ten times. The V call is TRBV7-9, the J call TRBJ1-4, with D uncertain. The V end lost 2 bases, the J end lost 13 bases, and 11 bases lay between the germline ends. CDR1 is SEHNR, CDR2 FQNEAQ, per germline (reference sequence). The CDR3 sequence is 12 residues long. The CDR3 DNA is TGTGCCAGCAGCTTACTAGCCAAACGACTGTTTTTT. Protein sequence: CASSLLAKRLFF.

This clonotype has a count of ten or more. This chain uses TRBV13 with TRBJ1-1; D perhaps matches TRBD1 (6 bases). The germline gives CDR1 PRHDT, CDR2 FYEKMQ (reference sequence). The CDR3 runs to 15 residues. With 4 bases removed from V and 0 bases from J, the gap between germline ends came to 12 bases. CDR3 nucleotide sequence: TGTGCCAGCAGCTCTCCGGGACACCTGAACACTGAAGCTTTCTTT. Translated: CASSSPGHLNTEAFF. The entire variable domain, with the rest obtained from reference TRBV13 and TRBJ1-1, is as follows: AAGVIQSPRHLIKEKRETATLKCYPIPRHDTVYWYQQGPGQDPQFLISFYEKMQSDKGSIPDRFSAQQFSDYHSELNMSSLELGDSALYFCASSSPGHLNTEAFFGQGTRLTVV.

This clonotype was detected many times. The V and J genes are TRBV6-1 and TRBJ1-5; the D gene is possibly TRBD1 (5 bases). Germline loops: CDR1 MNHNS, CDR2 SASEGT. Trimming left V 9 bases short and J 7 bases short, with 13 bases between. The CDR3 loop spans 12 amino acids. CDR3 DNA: TGTGCCAGTGGGGCAGGGATGCAGCCCCAGCATTTT. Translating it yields CASGAGMQPQHF.

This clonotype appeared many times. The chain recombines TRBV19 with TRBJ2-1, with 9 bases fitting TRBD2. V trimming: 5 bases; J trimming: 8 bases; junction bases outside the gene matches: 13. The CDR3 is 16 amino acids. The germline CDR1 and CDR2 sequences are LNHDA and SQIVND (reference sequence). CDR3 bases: TGTGCCAGTAGTCCCCAGGTAGCGGGAGTTGGCGATGAGCAGTTCTTC. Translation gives CASSPQVAGVGDEQFF.

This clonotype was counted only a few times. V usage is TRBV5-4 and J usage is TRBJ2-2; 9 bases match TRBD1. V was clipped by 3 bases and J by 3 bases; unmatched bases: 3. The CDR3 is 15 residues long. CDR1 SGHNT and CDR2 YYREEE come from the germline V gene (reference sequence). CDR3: CASSSGQGYTGELFF. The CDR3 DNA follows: TGTGCCAGCAGCTCTGGACAGGGGTACACCGGGGAGCTGTTTTTT. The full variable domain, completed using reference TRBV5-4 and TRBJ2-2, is ETGVTQSPTHLIKTRGQQVTLRCSSQSGHNTVSWYQQALGQGPQFIFQYYREEENGRGNFPPRFSGLQFPNYSSELNVNALELDDSALYLCASSSGQGYTGELFFGEGSRLTVL.

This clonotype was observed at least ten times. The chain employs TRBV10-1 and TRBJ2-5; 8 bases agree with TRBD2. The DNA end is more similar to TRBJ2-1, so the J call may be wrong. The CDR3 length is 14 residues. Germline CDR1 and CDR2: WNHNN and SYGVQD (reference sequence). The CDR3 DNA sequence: TGCGCCAGCAGTGAGTTGCTAGCGGGTCGCGAGCAGTTCTTC. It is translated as CASSELLAGREQFF.

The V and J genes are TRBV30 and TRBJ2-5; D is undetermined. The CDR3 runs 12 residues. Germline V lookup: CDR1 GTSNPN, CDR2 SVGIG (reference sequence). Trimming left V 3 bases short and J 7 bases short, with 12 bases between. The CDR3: CAWSVPGMTQYF. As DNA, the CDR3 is TGTGCCTGGAGCGTACCGGGCATGACCCAGTACTTC.

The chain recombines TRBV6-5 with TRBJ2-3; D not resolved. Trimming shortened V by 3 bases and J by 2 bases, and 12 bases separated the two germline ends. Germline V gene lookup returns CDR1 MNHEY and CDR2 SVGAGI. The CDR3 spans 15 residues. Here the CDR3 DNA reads TGTGCCAGCAGTTATATGGCCCGGGTCACAGATACGCAGTATTTT. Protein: CASSYMARVTDTQYF.

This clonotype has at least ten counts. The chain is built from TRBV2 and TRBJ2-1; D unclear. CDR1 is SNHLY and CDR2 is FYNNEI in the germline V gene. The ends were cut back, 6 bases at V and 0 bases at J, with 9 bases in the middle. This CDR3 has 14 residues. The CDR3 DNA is TGTGCCAGCAGCACTCCCCTCTCCTACAATGAGCAGTTCTTC. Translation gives CASSTPLSYNEQFF. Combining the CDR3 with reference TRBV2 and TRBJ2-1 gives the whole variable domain EPEVTQTPSHQVTQMGQEVILRCVPISNHLYFYWYRQILGQKVEFLVSFYNNEISEKSEIFDDQFSVERPDGSNFTLKIRSTKLEDSAMYFCASSTPLSYNEQFFGPGTRLTVL.

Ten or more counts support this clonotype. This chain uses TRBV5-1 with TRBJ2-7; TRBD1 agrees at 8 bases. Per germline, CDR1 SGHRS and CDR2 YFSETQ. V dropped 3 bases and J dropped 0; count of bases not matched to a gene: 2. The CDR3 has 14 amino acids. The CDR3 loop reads CASSSGTGSYEQYF. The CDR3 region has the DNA TGCGCCAGCAGCTCCGGGACAGGCTCCTACGAGCAGTACTTC. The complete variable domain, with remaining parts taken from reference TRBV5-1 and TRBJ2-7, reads KAGVTQTPRYLIKTRGQQVTLSCSPISGHRSVSWYQQTPGQGLQFLFEYFSETQRNKGNFPGRFSGRQFSNSRSEMNVSTLELGDSALYLCASSSGTGSYEQYFGPGTRLTVT.

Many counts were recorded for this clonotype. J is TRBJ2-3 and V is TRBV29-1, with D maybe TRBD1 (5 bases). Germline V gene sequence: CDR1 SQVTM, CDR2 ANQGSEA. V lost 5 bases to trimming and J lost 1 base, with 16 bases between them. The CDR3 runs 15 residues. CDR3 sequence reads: CSVQRVGLGTDTQYF. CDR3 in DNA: TGCAGCGTTCAACGAGTGGGGCTTGGCACAGATACGCAGTATTTT.

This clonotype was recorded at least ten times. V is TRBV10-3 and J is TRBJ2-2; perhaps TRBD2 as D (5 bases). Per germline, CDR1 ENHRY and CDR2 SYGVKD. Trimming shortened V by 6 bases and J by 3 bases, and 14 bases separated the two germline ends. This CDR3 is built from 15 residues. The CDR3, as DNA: TGTGCCATCAGGCCCGGACTGGCCGACACCGGGGAGCTGTTTTTT. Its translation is CAIRPGLADTGELFF.

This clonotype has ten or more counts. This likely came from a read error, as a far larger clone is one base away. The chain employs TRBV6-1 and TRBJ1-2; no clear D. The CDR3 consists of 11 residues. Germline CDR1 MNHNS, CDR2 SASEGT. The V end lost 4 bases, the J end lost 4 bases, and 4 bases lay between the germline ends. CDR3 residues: CASSASYGYTF. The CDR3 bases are TGTGCCAGCAGTGCCTCCTATGGCTACACCTTC.